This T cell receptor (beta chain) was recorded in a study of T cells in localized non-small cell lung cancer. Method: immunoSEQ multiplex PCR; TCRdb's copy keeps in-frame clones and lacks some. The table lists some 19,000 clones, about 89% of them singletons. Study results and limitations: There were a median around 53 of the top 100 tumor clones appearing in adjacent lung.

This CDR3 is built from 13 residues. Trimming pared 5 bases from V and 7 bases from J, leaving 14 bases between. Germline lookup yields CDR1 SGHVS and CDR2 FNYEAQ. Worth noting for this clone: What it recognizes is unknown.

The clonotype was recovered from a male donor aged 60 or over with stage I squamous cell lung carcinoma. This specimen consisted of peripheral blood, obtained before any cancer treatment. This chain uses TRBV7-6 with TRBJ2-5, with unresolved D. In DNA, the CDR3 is TGTGCCAGCAGCCCCCAAGGGCCAGGGACCCAGTACTTC. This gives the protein CASSPQGPGTQYF.